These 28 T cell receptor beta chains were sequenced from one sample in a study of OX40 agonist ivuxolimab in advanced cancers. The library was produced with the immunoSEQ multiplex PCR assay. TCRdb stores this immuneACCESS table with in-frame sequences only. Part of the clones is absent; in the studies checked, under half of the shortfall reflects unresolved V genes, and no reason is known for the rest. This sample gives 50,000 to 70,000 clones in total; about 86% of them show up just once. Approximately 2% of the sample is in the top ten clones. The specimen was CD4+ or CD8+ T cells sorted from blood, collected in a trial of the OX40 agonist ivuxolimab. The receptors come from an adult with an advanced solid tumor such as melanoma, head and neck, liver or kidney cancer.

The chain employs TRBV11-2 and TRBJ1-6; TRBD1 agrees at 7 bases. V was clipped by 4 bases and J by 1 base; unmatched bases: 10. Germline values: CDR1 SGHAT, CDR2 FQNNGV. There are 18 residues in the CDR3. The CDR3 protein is CASSSALRDSSYNSPLHF. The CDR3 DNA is TGTGCCAGCAGCTCCGCCCTACGGGACAGTTCCTATAATTCACCCCTCCACTTT. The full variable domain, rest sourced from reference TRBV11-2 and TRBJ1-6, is EAGVAQSPRYKIIEKRQSVAFWCNPISGHATLYWYQQILGQGPKLLIQFQNNGVVDDSQLPKDRFSAERLKGVDSTLKIQPAKLEDSAVYLCASSSALRDSSYNSPLHFGNGTRLTVT.

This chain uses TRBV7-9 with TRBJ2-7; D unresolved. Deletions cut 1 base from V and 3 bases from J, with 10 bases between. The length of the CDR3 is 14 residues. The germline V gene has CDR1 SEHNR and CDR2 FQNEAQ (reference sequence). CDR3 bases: TGTGCCAGCAGCTTAGGGTGGCGCGGCTACGAGCAGTACTTC. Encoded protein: CASSLGWRGYEQYF.

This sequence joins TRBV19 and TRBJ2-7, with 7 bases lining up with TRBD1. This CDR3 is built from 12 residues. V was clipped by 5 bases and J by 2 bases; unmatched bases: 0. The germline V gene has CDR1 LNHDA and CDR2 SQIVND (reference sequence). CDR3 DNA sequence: TGTGCCAGTAGTCAGGGGGCCTACGAGCAGTACTTC. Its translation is CASSQGAYEQYF.

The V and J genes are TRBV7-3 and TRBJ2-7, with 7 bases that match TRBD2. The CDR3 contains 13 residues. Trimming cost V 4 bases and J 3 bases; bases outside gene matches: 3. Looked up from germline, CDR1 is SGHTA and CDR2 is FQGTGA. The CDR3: CASSSASGYEQYF. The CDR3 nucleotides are TGTGCCAGCAGCTCGGCTAGCGGCTACGAGCAGTACTTC. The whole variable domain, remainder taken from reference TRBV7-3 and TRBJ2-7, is GAGVSQTPSNKVTEKGKYVELRCDPISGHTALYWYRQSLGQGPEFLIYFQGTGAADDSGLPNDRFFAVRPEGSVSTLKIQRTERGDSAVYLCASSSASGYEQYFGPGTRLTVT.

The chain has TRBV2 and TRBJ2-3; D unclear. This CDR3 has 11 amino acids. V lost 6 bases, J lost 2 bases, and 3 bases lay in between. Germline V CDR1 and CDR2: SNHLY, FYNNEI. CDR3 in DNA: TGTGCCAGCAGGGACACAGATACGCAGTATTTT. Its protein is CASRDTDTQYF.

CDR3 region: CASSWGENTGELFF. The CDR3 DNA is TGTGCCAGCAGCTGGGGGGAAAACACCGGGGAGCTGTTTTTT. The rearrangement joins TRBV5-6 to TRBJ2-2, with D possibly TRBD2 on 6 matching bases. The ends were cut back, 3 bases at V and 2 bases at J, with 8 bases in the middle. CDR1 is SGHDT, CDR2 YYEEEE, per germline. The CDR3 extends over 14 amino acids.

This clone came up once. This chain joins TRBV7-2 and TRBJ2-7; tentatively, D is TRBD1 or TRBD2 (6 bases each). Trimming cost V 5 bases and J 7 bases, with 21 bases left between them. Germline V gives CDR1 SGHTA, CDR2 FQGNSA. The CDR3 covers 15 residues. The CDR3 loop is CASSPLPPGAGEQYF. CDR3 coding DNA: TGTGCCAGCAGCCCTCTCCCCCCGGGGGCGGGGGAGCAGTACTTC.

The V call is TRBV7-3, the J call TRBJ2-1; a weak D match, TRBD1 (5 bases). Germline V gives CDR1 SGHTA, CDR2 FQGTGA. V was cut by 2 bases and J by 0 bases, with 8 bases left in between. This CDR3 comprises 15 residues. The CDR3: CASSLGQGSYNEQFF. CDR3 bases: TGTGCCAGCAGCTTAGGTCAGGGCTCCTACAATGAGCAGTTCTTC. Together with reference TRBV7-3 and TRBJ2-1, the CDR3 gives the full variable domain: GAGVSQTPSNKVTEKGKYVELRCDPISGHTALYWYRQSLGQGPEFLIYFQGTGAADDSGLPNDRFFAVRPEGSVSTLKIQRTERGDSAVYLCASSLGQGSYNEQFFGPGTRLTVL.

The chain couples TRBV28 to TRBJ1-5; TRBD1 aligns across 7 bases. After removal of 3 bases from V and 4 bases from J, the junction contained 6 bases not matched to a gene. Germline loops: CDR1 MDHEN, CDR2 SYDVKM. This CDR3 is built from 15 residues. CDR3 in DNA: TGTGCCAGCAGTTTTTCAGGGGGTCTAAATCAGCCCCAGCATTTT. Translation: CASSFSGGLNQPQHF.

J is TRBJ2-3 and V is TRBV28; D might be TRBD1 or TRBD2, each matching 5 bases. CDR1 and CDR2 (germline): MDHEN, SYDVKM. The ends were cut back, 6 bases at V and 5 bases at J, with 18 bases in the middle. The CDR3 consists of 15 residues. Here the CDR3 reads CASSRSLRGLDTQYF. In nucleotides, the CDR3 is TGTGCCAGCAGCCGTTCTCTGAGGGGATTAGATACGCAGTATTTT.

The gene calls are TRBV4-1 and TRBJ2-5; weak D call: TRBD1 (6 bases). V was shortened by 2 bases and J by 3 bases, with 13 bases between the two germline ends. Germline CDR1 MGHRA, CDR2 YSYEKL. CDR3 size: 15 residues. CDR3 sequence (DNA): TGCGCCAGCAGCCAATCCGGGACACCGAAAGAGACCCAGTACTTC. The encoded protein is CASSQSGTPKETQYF.

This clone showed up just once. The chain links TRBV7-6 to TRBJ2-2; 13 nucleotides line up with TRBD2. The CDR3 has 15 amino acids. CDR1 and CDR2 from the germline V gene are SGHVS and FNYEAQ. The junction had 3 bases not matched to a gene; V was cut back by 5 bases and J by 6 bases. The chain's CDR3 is CASSRTSGSPGELFF. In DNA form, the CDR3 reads TGTGCCAGCAGCCGGACTAGCGGGAGCCCCGGGGAGCTGTTTTTT.

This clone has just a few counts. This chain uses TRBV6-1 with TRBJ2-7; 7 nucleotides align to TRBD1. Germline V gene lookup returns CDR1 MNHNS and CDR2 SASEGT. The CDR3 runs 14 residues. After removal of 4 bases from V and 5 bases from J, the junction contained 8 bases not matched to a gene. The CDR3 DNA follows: TGTGCCAGCAGTGGACAGGGCCAGAGGGACGAGCAGTACTTC. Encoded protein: CASSGQGQRDEQYF.

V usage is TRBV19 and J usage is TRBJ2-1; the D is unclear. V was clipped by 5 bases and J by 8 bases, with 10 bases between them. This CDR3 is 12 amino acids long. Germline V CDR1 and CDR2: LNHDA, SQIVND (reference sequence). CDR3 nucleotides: TGTGCCAGTAGTGTTTCTCGGGATGAGCAGTTCTTC. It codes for CASSVSRDEQFF.

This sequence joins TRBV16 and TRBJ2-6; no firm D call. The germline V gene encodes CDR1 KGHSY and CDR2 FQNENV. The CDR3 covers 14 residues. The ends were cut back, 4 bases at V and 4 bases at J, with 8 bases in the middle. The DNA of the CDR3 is TGTGCCAGCAGCCTGGGCTCCGGGGCCAACGTCCTGACTTTC. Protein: CASSLGSGANVLTF. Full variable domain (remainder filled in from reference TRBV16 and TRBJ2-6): GEEVAQTPKHLVRGEGQKAKLYCAPIKGHSYVFWYQQVLKNEFKFLISFQNENVFDETGMPKERFSAKCLPNSPCSLEIQATKLEDSAVYFCASSLGSGANVLTFGAGSRLTVL.

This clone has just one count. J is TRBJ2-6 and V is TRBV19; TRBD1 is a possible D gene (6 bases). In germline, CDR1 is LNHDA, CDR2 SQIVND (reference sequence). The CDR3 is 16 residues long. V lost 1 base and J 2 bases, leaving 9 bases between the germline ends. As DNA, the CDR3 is TGTGCCAGTAGTATAGGGAAGGGGGCTGGGGCCAACGTCCTGACTTTC. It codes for CASSIGKGAGANVLTF.

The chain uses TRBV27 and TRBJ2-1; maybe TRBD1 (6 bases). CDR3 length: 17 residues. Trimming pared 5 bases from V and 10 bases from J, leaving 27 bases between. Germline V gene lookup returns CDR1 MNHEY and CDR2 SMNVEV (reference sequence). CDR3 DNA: TGTGCCAGCAGTCCCCCCGATGCGAGGGGGTTCTGGCGGGAGCAGTTCTTC. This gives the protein CASSPPDARGFWREQFF.

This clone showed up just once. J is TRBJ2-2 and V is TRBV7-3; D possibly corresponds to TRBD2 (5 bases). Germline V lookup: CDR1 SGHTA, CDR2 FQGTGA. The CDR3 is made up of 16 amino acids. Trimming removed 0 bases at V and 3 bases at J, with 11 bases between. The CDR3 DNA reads TGTGCCAGCAGCTTAACGATCGGGGTTCACACCGGGGAGCTGTTTTTT. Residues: CASSLTIGVHTGELFF.

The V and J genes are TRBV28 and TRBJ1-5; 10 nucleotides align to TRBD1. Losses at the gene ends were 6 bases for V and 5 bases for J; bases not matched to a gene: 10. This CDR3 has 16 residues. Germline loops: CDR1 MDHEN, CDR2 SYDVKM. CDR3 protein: CASSPRDRGGHQPQHF. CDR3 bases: TGTGCCAGCAGCCCCCGGGACAGGGGAGGCCATCAGCCCCAGCATTTT. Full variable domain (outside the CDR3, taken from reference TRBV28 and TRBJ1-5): DVKVTQSSRYLVKRTGEKVFLECVQDMDHENMFWYRQDPGLGLRLIYFSYDVKMKEKGDIPEGYSVSREKKERFSLILESASTNQTSMYLCASSPRDRGGHQPQHFGDGTRLSIL.

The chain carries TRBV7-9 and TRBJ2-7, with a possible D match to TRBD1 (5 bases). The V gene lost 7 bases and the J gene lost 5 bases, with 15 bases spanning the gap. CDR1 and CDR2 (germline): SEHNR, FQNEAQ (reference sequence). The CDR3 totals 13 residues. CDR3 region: CASTVQGPHEQYF. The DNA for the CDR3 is TGTGCCAGCACGGTCCAGGGCCCCCACGAGCAGTACTTC.

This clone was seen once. CDR3 in DNA: TGTGCCAGTAGTGGGGGAGCCTCTGGGACAGCCTACGAGCAGTACTTC. It codes for CASSGGASGTAYEQYF. This rearrangement joins TRBV19 to TRBJ2-7; 7 nucleotides agree with TRBD1. Trimming took 5 bases from V and 2 from J; bases not matched to a gene: 12. The CDR3 is 16 amino acids. Germline V gives CDR1 LNHDA, CDR2 SQIVND (reference sequence).

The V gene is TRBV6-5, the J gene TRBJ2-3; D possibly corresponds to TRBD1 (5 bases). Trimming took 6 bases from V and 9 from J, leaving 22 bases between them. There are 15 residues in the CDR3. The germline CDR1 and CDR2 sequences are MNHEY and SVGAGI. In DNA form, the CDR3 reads TGTGCCAGCAGCTTTACAGGTGGTCGTTCGGGCACGCAGTATTTT. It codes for CASSFTGGRSGTQYF.

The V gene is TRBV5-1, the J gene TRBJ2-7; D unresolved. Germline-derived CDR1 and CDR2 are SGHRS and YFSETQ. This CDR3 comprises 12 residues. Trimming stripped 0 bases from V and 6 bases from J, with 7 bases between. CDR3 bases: TGCGCCAGCAGCTTGGAAGGGCTCGAGCAGTACTTC. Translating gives CASSLEGLEQYF.

The CDR3 spells CAISGGARYGYTF. CDR3 bases: TGTGCCATCAGTGGAGGGGCCCGCTATGGCTACACCTTC. The chain recombines TRBV10-3 with TRBJ1-2; TRBD1 might be the D (5 bases). The CDR3 length is 13 residues. Per germline, CDR1 ENHRY and CDR2 SYGVKD. V was pared by 4 bases and J by 4 bases, with 10 bases between.

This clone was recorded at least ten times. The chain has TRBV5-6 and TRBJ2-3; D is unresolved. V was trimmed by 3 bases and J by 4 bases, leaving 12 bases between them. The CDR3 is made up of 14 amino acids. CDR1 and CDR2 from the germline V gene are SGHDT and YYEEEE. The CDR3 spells CASSSRSIPDTQYF. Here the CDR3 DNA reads TGTGCCAGCAGCTCCCGCAGCATCCCAGATACGCAGTATTTT.

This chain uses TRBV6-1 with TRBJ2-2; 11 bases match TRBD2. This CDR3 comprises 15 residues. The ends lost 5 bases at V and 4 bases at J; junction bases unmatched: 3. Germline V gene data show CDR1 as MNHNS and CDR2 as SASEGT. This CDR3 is CASSQLAGATGELFF. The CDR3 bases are TGTGCCAGCAGTCAACTAGCGGGAGCCACCGGGGAGCTGTTTTTT.

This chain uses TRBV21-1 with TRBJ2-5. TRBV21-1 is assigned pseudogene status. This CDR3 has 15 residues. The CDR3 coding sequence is TGTGCCAGCAGCAAAAGGCCCCTATCCCCCGAGACCCAGTACTTC. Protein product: CASSKRPLSPETQYF.

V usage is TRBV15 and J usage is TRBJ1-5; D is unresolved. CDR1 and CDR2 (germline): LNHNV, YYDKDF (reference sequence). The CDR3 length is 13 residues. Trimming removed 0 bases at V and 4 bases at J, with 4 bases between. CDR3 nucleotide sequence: TGTGCCACCAGCAGAGAGGGGAATCAGCCCCAGCATTTT. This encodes CATSREGNQPQHF.